This T cell receptor (beta chain) is drawn from a study of shared clonotypes between healthy human individuals. Study details: Researchers assigned three CD4 naive, three CD4 memory, two CD8 naive and one CD8 memory plate to each donor.

This CDR3 region has 16 residues. The germline CDR1 and CDR2 sequences are SGHRS and YFSETQ. V was clipped by 4 bases and J by 1 base; unmatched bases: 9. The method was immunoSEQ multiplex PCR; TCRdb's version includes in-frame clones alone and lacks a portion of them. The sample contains about 1 million clones, around 76% of which appear only once. Sample: memory CD4+ T cells sorted from blood. Subset specified: CD45RA-negative fraction. This sequence joins TRBV5-1 and TRBJ1-1; 8 bases agree with TRBD1. This receptor was identified in a man younger than 30 in good health. Here the CDR3 reads CASSTRQGRGNTEAFF. The DNA for the CDR3 is TGCGCCAGCAGCACCCGACAGGGGAGGGGGAACACTGAAGCTTTCTTT.